This T cell receptor beta chain comes out of a study of T cells of healthy individuals. This clonotype appeared a few times. TCRdb passed the 5' RACE reads through MiXCR, listing each CDR3 protein once. The sample yields fewer than 75,000 distinct CDR3 sequences, about 17% seen once. This receptor was identified in a human donor in good health.

Here the CDR3 reads CASSKTSGRLYEQYF. CDR3 sequence (DNA): TGTGCCAGCAGCAAAACTAGCGGGAGGCTCTACGAGCAGTACTTC. The chain combines TRBV12-3 or TRBV12-4 with TRBJ2-7; 12 bases align to TRBD2. This CDR3 contains 15 residues. The V segment lost 6 bases and the J segment 3 bases; nucleotides outside the gene matches: 6.